These 8 T cell receptor beta chains share one sample of origin, sequenced in a study of identical twins. TCRdb fed the 5' RACE reads into MiXCR, producing one record per CDR3 protein. The table records 300,000 to 400,000 distinct CDR3 sequences, 9% to 15% of them present only once. These data also featured in a second study, about yellow fever vaccine responses in identical twins.

The specimen sequenced was CD8+ T cells sorted from blood. The receptors here all came from a young woman in good health.

The gene calls are TRBV20-1 and TRBJ2-3, with D unclear. This CDR3 is 12 amino acids long. V was trimmed by 0 bases and J by 10 bases, leaving 11 bases between them. CDR1 DFQATT and CDR2 SNEGSKA come from the germline V gene (reference sequence). CDR3 protein: CSARDDGVPQYF. Here the CDR3 DNA reads TGCAGTGCTAGAGACGACGGTGTTCCGCAGTATTTT.

There are many counts of this clonotype. The chain's CDR3 is CASSLAPEQFF. CDR3 sequence (DNA): TGTGCCAGCAGTTTAGCCCCGGAGCAGTTCTTC. The chain has TRBV12-3 or TRBV12-4 and TRBJ2-1; no reliable D call. Trimming stripped 0 bases from V and 10 bases from J, with 4 bases between. This CDR3 is 11 amino acids long.

This clonotype was seen a handful of times. The rearrangement links TRBV12-5 to TRBJ2-7, with D perhaps TRBD1 (5 bases). The CDR3 is made up of 15 amino acids. V was trimmed by 6 bases and J by 6 bases, leaving 21 bases between them. Germline V gives CDR1 LGHNT, CDR2 FRNRAP. CDR3 protein: CASGDTWEGMGEQYF. CDR3 DNA: TGTGCTAGTGGGGACACCTGGGAAGGAATGGGCGAGCAGTACTTC. The full variable domain, its missing parts supplied by reference TRBV12-5 and TRBJ2-7, is DARVTQTPRHKVTEMGQEVTMRCQPILGHNTVFWYRQTMMQGLELLAYFRNRAPLDDSGMPKDRFSAEMPDATLATLKIQPSEPRDSAVYFCASGDTWEGMGEQYFGPGTRLTVT.

This clonotype was observed at least ten times. The chain couples TRBV4-1 to TRBJ2-3; 8 nucleotides match TRBD1. Losses at the gene ends were 3 bases for V and 2 bases for J; bases not matched to a gene: 22. Germline lookup yields CDR1 MGHRA and CDR2 YSYEKL. The CDR3 totals 21 residues. CDR3 in DNA: TGCGCCAGCAGCCAGAGACAGGGGTATTTTTCTTACCCAAACGCCACAGATACGCAGTATTTT. Residues: CASSQRQGYFSYPNATDTQYF.

The chain is built from TRBV9 and TRBJ2-2; D possibly matches TRBD1 or TRBD2 (5 bases each). V lost 0 bases to trimming and J lost 4 bases, with 22 bases between them. CDR1 and CDR2 from the germline V gene are SGDLS and YYNGEE. This CDR3 has 19 amino acids. DNA of the CDR3: TGTGCCAGCAGCGTAGAGGGACGGCAGGCGCATGGGGCCACCGGGGAGCTGTTTTTT. This codes for CASSVEGRQAHGATGELFF.

V is TRBV29-1 and J is TRBJ1-4; tentatively, D is TRBD1 (6 bases). The ends were cut back, 0 bases at V and 3 bases at J, with 14 bases in the middle. The CDR3 extends over 16 amino acids. CDR1 and CDR2 from the germline V gene are SQVTM and ANQGSEA. The CDR3 nucleotides read TGCAGCGTTGAAGATCGCGGGGGGCGGGCTAATGAAAAACTGTTTTTT. It specifies CSVEDRGGRANEKLFF.

This clonotype has just a few counts. This sequence joins TRBV7-6 and TRBJ2-1, with 7 bases matching TRBD1. The CDR3 is 15 amino acids. The germline V gene encodes CDR1 SGHVS and CDR2 FNYEAQ. The V segment lost 7 bases and the J segment 6 bases; nucleotides outside the gene matches: 12. Here the CDR3 reads CASTQRQGVVNEQFF. CDR3 DNA: TGTGCCAGCACCCAAAGACAGGGTGTGGTCAATGAGCAGTTCTTC.

This clonotype occurred a few times. The gene calls are TRBV15 and TRBJ2-2; perhaps TRBD1 as D (6 bases). CDR3 length: 13 residues. Deletions cut 5 bases from V and 5 bases from J, with 9 bases between. From germline, CDR1 is LNHNV and CDR2 YYDKDF (reference sequence). Written as DNA, the CDR3 is TGTGCCACCAGCGGGACACCAACCGGGGAGCTGTTTTTT. Residues: CATSGTPTGELFF.